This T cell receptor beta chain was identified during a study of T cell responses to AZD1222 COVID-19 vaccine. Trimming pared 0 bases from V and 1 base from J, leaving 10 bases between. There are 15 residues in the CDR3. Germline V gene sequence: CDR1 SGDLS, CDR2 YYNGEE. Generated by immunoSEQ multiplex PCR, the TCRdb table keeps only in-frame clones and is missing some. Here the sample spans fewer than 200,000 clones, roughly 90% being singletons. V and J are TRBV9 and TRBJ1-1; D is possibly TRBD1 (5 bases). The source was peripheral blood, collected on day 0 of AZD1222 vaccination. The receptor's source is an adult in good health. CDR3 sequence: CASSVGPGTNTEAFF. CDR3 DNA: TGTGCCAGCAGCGTAGGTCCAGGGACGAACACTGAAGCTTTCTTT.